Shown below are 16 T cell receptor beta chains from a single sample sequenced in a study of cytomegalovirus exposure and HLA in healthy donors. The PCR employed 60 Vbeta primers together with 13 Jbeta primers. Some clones are missing from TCRdb's copy, which holds only in-frame ones; the method was immunoSEQ multiplex PCR. This repertoire shows about 160,000 clones, more than 75% found once; its top ten account for 0.9% to 1%. Sequenced material: PBMCs. The source is a girl aged 2 to 9 in good health and CMV-seropositive.

CDR3 DNA sequence: TGCAGCGCTCGGGGGGGACCCTACGAGCAGTACTTC. Protein sequence: CSARGGPYEQYF. The gene calls are TRBV29-1 and TRBJ2-7; 8 nucleotides align to TRBD2. With V trimmed by 7 bases and J by 2 bases, 4 bases remained unmatched. CDR1 and CDR2 (germline): SQVTM, ANQGSEA. The CDR3 has 12 amino acids.

V and J are TRBV5-6 and TRBJ2-7, with D possibly being TRBD1 (5 bases). This CDR3 comprises 14 residues. Germline lookup yields CDR1 SGHDT and CDR2 YYEEEE. V was cut by 4 bases and J by 1 base, with 12 bases left in between. In DNA, the CDR3 is TGTGCCAGCAGCCCTGGGCCAGGGTCCTACGAGCAGTACTTC. This translates into CASSPGPGSYEQYF.

This clone was detected only once. The chain combines TRBV7-9 with TRBJ2-1, with TRBD1 matching over 7 bases. The CDR3 spans 16 residues. Losses at the gene ends were 5 bases for V and 7 bases for J; bases not matched to a gene: 14. Germline V gives CDR1 SEHNR, CDR2 FQNEAQ (reference sequence). CDR3 sequence reads: CASSPSTGFVRNEQFF. The CDR3 DNA sequence: TGTGCCAGCAGCCCTTCGACAGGGTTCGTGCGGAATGAGCAGTTCTTC.

This clone was seen more than once but under ten times. V gene TRBV5-8 combines with J gene TRBJ1-3; D unclear. Trimming left V 7 bases short and J 3 bases short, with 5 bases between. Germline CDR1 and CDR2: SGHTS and YDEGEE. This CDR3 spans 11 amino acids. CDR3 region: CASRVGNTIYF. DNA of the CDR3: TGTGCCAGCCGGGTTGGAAACACCATATATTTT.

This clone was observed a single time. The chain employs TRBV2 and TRBJ1-5; TRBD1 matches at 7 bases. The CDR3 loop spans 15 amino acids. The germline V gene has CDR1 SNHLY and CDR2 FYNNEI. The ends lost 1 base at V and 6 bases at J; junction bases unmatched: 6. The CDR3 region is CASSEGAGGPQPQHF. CDR3 in DNA: TGTGCCAGCAGTGAAGGGGCAGGGGGTCCTCAGCCCCAGCATTTT.

This clone showed up just a few times. V is TRBV5-8 and J is TRBJ1-3; D is undetermined. Germline assignment: CDR1 SGHTS and CDR2 YDEGEE. This CDR3 is built from 12 residues. Trimming left V 5 bases short and J 2 bases short, with 5 bases between. The CDR3 reads CASSPAGNTIYF. The CDR3 DNA follows: TGTGCCAGCAGTCCAGCTGGAAACACCATATATTTT. The full variable domain, rest sourced from reference TRBV5-8 and TRBJ1-3, is EAGVTQSPTHLIKTRGQQATLRCSPISGHTSVYWYQQALGLGLQFLLWYDEGEERNRGNFPPRFSGRQFPNYSSELNVNALELEDSALYLCASSPAGNTIYFGEGSWLTVV.

This chain links TRBV28 with TRBJ2-7; 7 positions agree with TRBD2. The CDR3 extends over 13 amino acids. V lost 6 bases to trimming and J lost 4 bases; unmatched junction nucleotides: 6. From germline, CDR1 is MDHEN and CDR2 SYDVKM. CDR3 sequence: CASSLGLEYEQYF. In nucleotides, the CDR3 is TGTGCCAGCAGCCTCGGACTAGAATACGAGCAGTACTTC.

The chain uses TRBV7-9 and TRBJ1-3; the D gene is possibly TRBD1 (5 bases). The CDR3 totals 16 residues. Germline-derived CDR1 and CDR2 are SEHNR and FQNEAQ (reference sequence). V lost 0 bases and J 0 bases, leaving 9 bases between the germline ends. This chain's CDR3 is CASSLAQGLSGNTIYF. In DNA, the CDR3 is TGTGCCAGCAGCTTAGCTCAGGGCCTCTCTGGAAACACCATATATTTT.

This clone was seen a few times. This chain connects TRBV6-1 to TRBJ1-5; weak D call: TRBD1 (5 bases). V lost 5 bases to trimming and J lost 9 bases, with 17 bases between them. Germline lookup yields CDR1 MNHNS and CDR2 SASEGT. This CDR3 spans 14 amino acids. CDR3 nucleotides: TGTGCCAGCAGTTCGGGGGGGGACCCATGGCCCCAGCATTTT. Its translation: CASSSGGDPWPQHF.

The rearrangement joins TRBV5-1 to TRBJ2-5; no definite D call. V was clipped by 4 bases and J by 0 bases, with 7 bases between them. In germline, CDR1 is SGHRS, CDR2 YFSETQ. The CDR3 length is 13 residues. CDR3 region: CASSLRDQETQYF. The DNA for the CDR3 is TGCGCCAGCAGCCTTCGCGACCAAGAGACCCAGTACTTC.

This chain uses TRBV4-1 with TRBJ1-5; D might be TRBD1 (6 bases). The V gene lost 4 bases and the J gene lost 7 bases, with 23 bases spanning the gap. The CDR3 loop spans 17 amino acids. Germline assignment: CDR1 MGHRA and CDR2 YSYEKL. The CDR3 DNA follows: TGCGCCAGCAGCCCTCAGCCCACCGGGACCAGGGGACAGCCCCAGCATTTT. Residues: CASSPQPTGTRGQPQHF.

The chain carries TRBV5-8 and TRBJ1-5; 7 bases fit TRBD1. The CDR3 is made up of 17 amino acids. Per the germline V gene, CDR1 is SGHTS and CDR2 is YDEGEE. The J segment lost 2 bases and the V segment lost 6 bases, leaving 14 bases of the junction unmatched. CDR3 residues: CASIGLGLQGGNQPQHF. The CDR3 coding sequence is TGTGCCAGCATCGGATTAGGACTTCAGGGGGGCAATCAGCCCCAGCATTTT.

The CDR3: CASSSGTAGELFF. CDR3 sequence (DNA): TGTGCCAGCAGTTCCGGGACAGCTGGGGAGCTGTTTTTT. The chain carries TRBV6-5 and TRBJ2-2; TRBD1 aligns across 7 bases. Germline assignment: CDR1 MNHEY and CDR2 SVGAGI. V shed 4 bases, J shed 8 bases, and the junction held 4 bases outside the gene matches. There are 13 residues in the CDR3.

The rearrangement uses TRBV4-1 and TRBJ2-7; 8 bases agree with TRBD2. CDR1 is MGHRA, CDR2 YSYEKL, per germline. The junction had 15 bases not matched to a gene; V was cut back by 4 bases and J by 7 bases. This CDR3 has 16 residues. The CDR3 nucleotides read TGCGCCAGCAGCCCGATCCCTAGCGCGGGGGGAATAGAGCAGTACTTC. Its translation is CASSPIPSAGGIEQYF.

The rearrangement links TRBV7-3 to TRBJ1-6; 11 nucleotides align to TRBD1. The CDR3 length is 15 residues. V shed 5 bases, J shed 6 bases, and the junction held 3 bases outside the gene matches. Germline values: CDR1 SGHTA, CDR2 FQGTGA. CDR3 sequence reads: CASSDGTGGNSPLHF. CDR3 DNA: TGTGCCAGCAGCGACGGGACAGGGGGTAATTCACCCCTCCACTTT.

V usage is TRBV28 and J usage is TRBJ1-2; 7 bases are shared with TRBD1. CDR1 and CDR2 from the germline V gene are MDHEN and SYDVKM. V shed 5 bases, J shed 2 bases, and the junction held 5 bases outside the gene matches. CDR3 size: 14 residues. CDR3 DNA sequence: TGTGCCAGCAGTAGACAGACAGGGAACTATGGCTACACCTTC. This sequence encodes CASSRQTGNYGYTF.